The 9 T cell receptor beta chains presented below share a single source sample, sequenced in a study of T cell repertoires in cytomegalovirus infection. Their cognate antigens are unknown. TCRdb reprocessed the reads with MiXCR, giving one entry per CDR3 protein. The profile shows around 770,000 distinct CDR3 sequences, just under 30% of them singletons. Sequenced here: cultured CD8+ T cells from PBMCs, sampled from culture after CMV antigen stimulation. The receptors stem from a human donor in good health (CMV status not recorded). Some clones in this sample may be carry-over from other donors' samples.

This clonotype has only a few counts. The chain is built from TRBV12-3 or TRBV12-4 and TRBJ2-7; TRBD2 aligns across 13 bases. Trimming took 5 bases from V and 3 from J; bases not matched to a gene: 4. This CDR3 comprises 15 residues. The CDR3 reads CASSPRTSGGYEQYF. The DNA of the CDR3 is TGTGCCAGCAGTCCCCGGACTAGCGGGGGCTACGAGCAGTACTTC.

This clonotype was detected a few times. The chain carries TRBV28 and TRBJ2-2; TRBD2 matches 12 bases. Germline CDR1 MDHEN, CDR2 SYDVKM. V gave up 5 bases and J gave up 5 bases; unmatched junction bases: 6. The CDR3 covers 16 residues. As DNA, the CDR3 is TGTGCCAGCAGTCCCCTAGCGGGGGGGGGGACCGGGGAGCTGTTTTTT. This translates into CASSPLAGGGTGELFF.

This clonotype came up many times. The gene calls are TRBV7-8 and TRBJ2-7, with 13 bases identical to TRBD2. Germline CDR1 reads SGHVS; CDR2 reads FQNEAQ. There are 15 residues in the CDR3. The junction had 5 bases not matched to a gene; V was cut back by 5 bases and J by 4 bases. The CDR3 loop reads CASSLSTSGGYEQYF. For the CDR3, the DNA is TGTGCCAGCAGCCTTTCGACTAGCGGGGGGTACGAGCAGTACTTC.

The V and J genes are TRBV7-3 and TRBJ1-1, with 9 bases lining up with TRBD1. The germline CDR1 and CDR2 sequences are SGHTA and FQGTGA. There are 15 residues in the CDR3. The J segment lost 4 bases and the V segment lost 5 bases, leaving 8 bases of the junction unmatched. The CDR3 nucleotides read TGTGCCAGCAGCCGCACAGGGGGCAAGAGCACTGAAGCTTTCTTT. Translation gives CASSRTGGKSTEAFF.

This chain uses TRBV7-6 with TRBJ1-2; 8 bases map to TRBD1. The CDR3 runs 13 residues. Germline trimming cut 5 bases from V and 6 bases from J; bases unmatched to any gene: 5. Germline V gene lookup returns CDR1 SGHVS and CDR2 FNYEAQ. The CDR3 is CASSQAGGHGYTF. As DNA, the CDR3 is TGTGCCAGCAGCCAGGCAGGGGGCCATGGCTACACCTTC.

Concerning this clonotype: One end of the junction does not line up with germline, which may come from a read error. The chain uses TRBV12-3 or TRBV12-4 and TRBJ2-1; TRBD1 matches at 9 bases. The CDR3 totals 15 residues. The CDR3, as DNA: TGTGCCAGCAGCCCGGACAGGGGCTACTACAATGAGCTGTTCTTC. This sequence encodes CASSPDRGYYNELFF.

This clonotype was counted a few times. In DNA, the CDR3 is TGTGCCAGCATGTCAAGTTGGGGATCACGGGAGCAGTACTTC. It encodes CASMSSWGSREQYF. The chain uses TRBV12-3 or TRBV12-4 and TRBJ2-7; D ambiguous. The CDR3 has 14 amino acids. Trimming took off 7 bases at V and 7 bases at J, with 20 bases between the two ends.

This clonotype was recorded a few times. V and J are TRBV11-3 and TRBJ2-3; TRBD1 might be the D (6 bases). The CDR3 covers 17 residues. The germline V gene encodes CDR1 SGHNT and CDR2 YENEEA. V lost 1 base and J lost 6, with 20 bases in between. CDR3: CASSLALGPEGVDTQYF. The CDR3 bases are TGTGCCAGCAGCTTAGCCCTCGGGCCCGAGGGGGTGGATACGCAGTATTTT.

CDR3 residues: CASSDGTTSTDTQYF. The DNA of the CDR3 is TGTGCCAGCAGCGACGGGACTACTAGCACAGATACGCAGTATTTT. The chain couples TRBV5-5 to TRBJ2-3, with 7 bases lining up with TRBD2. CDR1 is SGHKS, CDR2 YYEKEE, per germline (reference sequence). Trimming cost V 4 bases and J 0 bases; bases outside gene matches: 5. The CDR3 covers 15 residues.